This T cell receptor beta chain was sequenced in a study of T cell responses to AZD1222 COVID-19 vaccine (TCRdb year 2021). Looking at the study overall: Because spike-specific TCR depth and breadth did not differ between the two schedules, AZD1222 recipients who got a second dose at roughly 4 weeks were pooled with those who got a second dose at roughly 12 weeks. TCR sequencing was performed for some 250 trial participants, of whom some 200 were given two doses of AZD1222 and roughly 25 were given two doses of MenACWY control vaccine. Trial participants were enrolled by age into subgroups of 18-55, 56-69 and 70-plus years, and about 150, 27 and 61 TCR-sequenced participants, respectively, were included in these subgroups. Study-level results and caveats: CD4 TCRs associated with the vaccine covered the entire spike protein, and the dominant responses were in regions 160-218 and 743-854. Reportedly, close to half of the unique spike-specific TCRs recognized epitopes lying outside the regions that are mutated in the B.1.351 and B.1.1.7 variants. Most participants were white British and females outnumbered males, and the authors suggested that clonal diversity may have been underestimated. Because no samples from the day 14 peak response were available, repertoires could be characterized only after the peak T cell response. Conclusions about previously exposed vaccinees are limited, since just five or six AZD1222 recipients were seropositive for SARS-CoV-2 at baseline. The 56-69-year group was small, and its depth increase did not reach significance, likely because of low power. After two AZD1222 doses, both the breadth and the depth of spike-specific TCRs were significantly higher than at day 0 and than in MenACWY recipients.

The CDR3 regions of human TCRbeta chains were analyzed by immunosequencing. Per the original workflow: Repertoire TCRs were checked for matches against a reference library of SARS-CoV-2-specific TCRs that had been generated using the MIRA antigen-specificity platform. Breadth was defined as the fraction of unique TCRs that were SARS-CoV-2-associated. Depth was defined as the fraction of total T cells that were SARS-CoV-2-associated. Each spike-specific TCR was assigned to its reactive spike region and to a CD4 or CD8 class using the MIRA data. Log10-transformed breadth and depth values were compared by one-way ANOVA with Sidak's multiple comparisons tests. What TCRdb holds here is the immuneACCESS table cut down to in-frame rearrangements. Part of the clones is not present; checked against another copy, under half of the missing clones reflect an unresolved V gene, and the others are unexplained. The V and J calls and clone size were taken over from that table, and D and trimming were inferred from the DNA. The sample table shows roughly 100,000 clones, and 82% are seen once. The top ten hold more than 4.5% of the sample.

According to the study, the label for this sample's time point signals: baseline before first vaccination. The vaccinee samples were drawn from two UK trials, COV001 and COV002, one of which was a single-blind randomized controlled phase 2/3 trial testing AZD1222 (ChAdOx1 nCoV-19) in healthy adults. Trial participant PBMC samples were collected at day 0 and day 28 after the second dose for TCRbeta chain sequencing. V is cut by 8 bases and J by 3 bases, and the space between the germline ends is 16 bases. The germline V gene supplies CDR1 SNHLY and CDR2 FYNNEI. Including cysteine and phenylalanine, the CDR3 has 14 amino acids. Only the CDR3 portion is preserved as DNA: 42 bases, with reading frame beginning at the first base. Points on this clone: This receptor's antigen is unknown. Per-nucleotide qualities are absent, and no much larger clonotype sits a single base away.

The sequencing used peripheral blood, collected on day 0 of AZD1222 vaccination. The TCR originated in an adult in good health. The rearranged chain carries TRBV2 and TRBJ1-2, with no confidently assigned D gene. The CDR3 amino acid sequence is: CASHQFTSDYGYTF. DNA sequence: TGTGCCAGCCACCAGTTCACCTCAGACTATGGCTACACCTTC.